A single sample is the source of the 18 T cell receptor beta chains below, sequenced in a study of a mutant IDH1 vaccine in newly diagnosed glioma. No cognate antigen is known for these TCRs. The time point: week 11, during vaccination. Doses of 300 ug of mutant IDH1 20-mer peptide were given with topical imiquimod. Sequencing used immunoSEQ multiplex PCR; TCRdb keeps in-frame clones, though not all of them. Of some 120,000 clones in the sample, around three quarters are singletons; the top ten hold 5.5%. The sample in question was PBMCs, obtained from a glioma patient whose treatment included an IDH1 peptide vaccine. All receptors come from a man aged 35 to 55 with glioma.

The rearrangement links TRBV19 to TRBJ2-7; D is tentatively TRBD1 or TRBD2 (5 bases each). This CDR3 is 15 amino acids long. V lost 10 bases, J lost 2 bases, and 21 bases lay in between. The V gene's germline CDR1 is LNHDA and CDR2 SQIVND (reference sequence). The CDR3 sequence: CATTKLGPRTYEQYF. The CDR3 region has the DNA TGTGCCACCACGAAATTGGGACCGCGAACCTACGAGCAGTACTTC.

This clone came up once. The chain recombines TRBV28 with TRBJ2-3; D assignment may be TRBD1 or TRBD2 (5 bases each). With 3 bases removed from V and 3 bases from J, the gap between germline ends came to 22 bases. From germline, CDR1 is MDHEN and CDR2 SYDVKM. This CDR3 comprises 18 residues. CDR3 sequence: CASSFAGTRGSKTDTQYF. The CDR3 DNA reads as TGTGCCAGCAGTTTCGCCGGAACTAGGGGATCCAAAACAGATACGCAGTATTTT.

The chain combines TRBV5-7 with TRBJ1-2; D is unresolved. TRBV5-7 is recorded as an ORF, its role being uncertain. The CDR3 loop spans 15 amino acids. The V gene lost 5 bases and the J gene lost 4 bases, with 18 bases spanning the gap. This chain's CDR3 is CASSSSAMGGYGYTF. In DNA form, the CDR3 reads TGTGCCAGCAGTTCGAGCGCGATGGGTGGCTATGGCTACACCTTC.

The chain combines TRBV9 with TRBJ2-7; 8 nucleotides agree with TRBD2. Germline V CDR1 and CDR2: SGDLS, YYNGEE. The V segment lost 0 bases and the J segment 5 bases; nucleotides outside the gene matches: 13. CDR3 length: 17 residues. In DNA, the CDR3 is TGTGCCAGCAGCGTAGACCCCTTAGCGGGGACTAGGGACGAGCAGTACTTC. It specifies CASSVDPLAGTRDEQYF.

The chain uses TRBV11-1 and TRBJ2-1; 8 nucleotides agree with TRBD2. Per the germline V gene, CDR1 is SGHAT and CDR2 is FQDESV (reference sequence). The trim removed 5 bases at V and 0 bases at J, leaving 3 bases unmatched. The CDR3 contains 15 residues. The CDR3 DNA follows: TGTGCCAGCAGCCCGCTAGCGGGCTCCTACAATGAGCAGTTCTTC. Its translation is CASSPLAGSYNEQFF. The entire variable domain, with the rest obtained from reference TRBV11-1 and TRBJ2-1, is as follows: EAEVAQSPRYKITEKSQAVAFWCDPISGHATLYWYRQILGQGPELLVQFQDESVVDDSQLPKDRFSAERLKGVDSTLKIQPAELGDSAMYLCASSPLAGSYNEQFFGPGTRLTVL.

CDR3 loop: CASSPRPRPGYTF. In DNA, the CDR3 is TGTGCCAGCAGTCCACGACCCCGACCGGGCTACACCTTC. J is TRBJ1-2 and V is TRBV6-5; D gene ambiguous. This CDR3 region has 13 residues. V shed 5 bases and J shed 8 bases, with 15 bases lying between them. Germline CDR1 reads MNHEY; CDR2 reads SVGAGI.

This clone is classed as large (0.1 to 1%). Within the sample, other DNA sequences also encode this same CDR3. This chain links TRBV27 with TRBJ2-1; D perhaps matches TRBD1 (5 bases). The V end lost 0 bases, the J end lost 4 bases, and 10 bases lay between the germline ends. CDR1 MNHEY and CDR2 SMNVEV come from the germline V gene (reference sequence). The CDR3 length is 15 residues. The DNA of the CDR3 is TGTGCCAGCAGTTTATCGGGGCCTACGTACAATGAGCAGTTCTTC. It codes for CASSLSGPTYNEQFF.

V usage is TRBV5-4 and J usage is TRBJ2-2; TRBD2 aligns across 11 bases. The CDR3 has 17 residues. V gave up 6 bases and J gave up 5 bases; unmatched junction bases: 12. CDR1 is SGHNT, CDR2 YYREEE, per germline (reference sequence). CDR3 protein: CASTPSLLAGGTGELFF. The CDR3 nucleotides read TGTGCCAGCACCCCCTCCTTGCTAGCGGGGGGTACCGGGGAGCTGTTTTTT.

DNA of the CDR3: TGCGCCAGCCTTATAGCAGATACGCAGTATTTT. Its translation: CASLIADTQYF. V and J are TRBV10-2 and TRBJ2-3; D remains unclear. Per germline, CDR1 WSHSY and CDR2 SAAADI. With 8 bases removed from V and 4 bases from J, the gap between germline ends came to 7 bases. This CDR3 is 11 amino acids long.

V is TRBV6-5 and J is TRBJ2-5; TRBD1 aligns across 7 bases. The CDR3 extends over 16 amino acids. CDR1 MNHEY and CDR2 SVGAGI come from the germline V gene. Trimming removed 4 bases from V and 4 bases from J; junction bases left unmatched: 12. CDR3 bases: TGTGCCAGCAGTTCTCCGAACAGGGGAAATCGAGAGACCCAGTACTTC. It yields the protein CASSSPNRGNRETQYF.

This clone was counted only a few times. CDR3 in DNA: TGTGCCAGCTCATCAGGACTAGCGGGAGCGGGCACCGGGGAGCTGTTTTTT. Translating it yields CASSSGLAGAGTGELFF. The rearrangement uses TRBV18 and TRBJ2-2, with 13 bases matching TRBD2. The CDR3 loop spans 17 amino acids. Looked up from germline, CDR1 is KGHSH and CDR2 is LQKENI. The V and J ends lost 5 bases and 4 bases, in that order; junction bases with no gene match: 7.

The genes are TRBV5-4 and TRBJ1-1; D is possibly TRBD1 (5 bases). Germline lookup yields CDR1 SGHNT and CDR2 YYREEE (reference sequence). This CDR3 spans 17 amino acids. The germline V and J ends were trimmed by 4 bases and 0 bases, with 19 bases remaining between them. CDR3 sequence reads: CASSLGLRKGMNTEAFF. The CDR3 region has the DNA TGTGCCAGCAGCCTAGGGCTTCGTAAGGGGATGAACACTGAAGCTTTCTTT.

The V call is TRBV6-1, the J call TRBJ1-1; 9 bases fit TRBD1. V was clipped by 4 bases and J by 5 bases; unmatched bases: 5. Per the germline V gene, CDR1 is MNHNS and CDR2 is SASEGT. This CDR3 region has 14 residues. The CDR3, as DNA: TGTGCCAGCAGTGGGACAGGGGTAGGAACTGAAGCTTTCTTT. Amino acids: CASSGTGVGTEAFF.

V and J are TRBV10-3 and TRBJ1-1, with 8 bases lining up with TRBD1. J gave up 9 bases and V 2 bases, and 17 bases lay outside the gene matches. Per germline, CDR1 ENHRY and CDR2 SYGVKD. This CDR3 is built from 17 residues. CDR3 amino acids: CAISENPAGTGTFKAFF. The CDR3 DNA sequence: TGTGCCATCAGTGAGAATCCGGCCGGGACAGGTACCTTTAAAGCTTTCTTT.

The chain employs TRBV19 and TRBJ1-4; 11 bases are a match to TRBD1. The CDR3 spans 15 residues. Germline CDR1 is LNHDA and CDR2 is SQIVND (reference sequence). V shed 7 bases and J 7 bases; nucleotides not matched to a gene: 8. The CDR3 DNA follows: TGTGCCAGTAACAGTCTCGGGACAGGGGGTGAAAAACTGTTTTTT. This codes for CASNSLGTGGEKLFF.

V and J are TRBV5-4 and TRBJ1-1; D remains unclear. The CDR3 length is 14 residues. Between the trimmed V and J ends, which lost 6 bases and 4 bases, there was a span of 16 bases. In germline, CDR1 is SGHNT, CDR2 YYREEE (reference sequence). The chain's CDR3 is CASTWEGVSTEAFF. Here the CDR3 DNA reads TGTGCCAGCACCTGGGAGGGAGTTAGCACTGAAGCTTTCTTT.

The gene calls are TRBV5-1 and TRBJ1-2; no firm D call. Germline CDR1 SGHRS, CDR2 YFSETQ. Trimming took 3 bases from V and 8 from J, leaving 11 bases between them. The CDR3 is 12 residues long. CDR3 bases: TGCGCCAGCAGCTACGACGGAGGAGGCTACACCTTC. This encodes CASSYDGGGYTF.

This CDR3 is CASSPRTGDQPQHF. As DNA, the CDR3 is TGTGCCAGCTCACCACGAACGGGGGACCAGCCCCAGCATTTT. V gene TRBV18 combines with J gene TRBJ1-5; the D gene is possibly TRBD1 (5 bases). Germline V gene lookup returns CDR1 KGHSH and CDR2 LQKENI. With 1 base removed from V and 7 bases from J, the gap between germline ends came to 11 bases. The CDR3 runs 14 residues.